The clone carrying this T cell receptor beta chain was seen repeatedly, ten times or more. Its antigen is not identified. This sample was taken from a study of blood T cells in healthy people across ages. Through a sample-barcoded 5' primer and a J-beta primer mix, a second PCR was run for 7 to 11 cycles. TCRdb redid the calling of the 5' RACE reads with MiXCR, one entry per CDR3 protein. The sample yields 650,000 to 800,000 distinct CDR3 sequences, 45% to 60% seen once. The length of the CDR3 is 12 residues. Germline CDR1 reads MNHNY; CDR2 reads SVGAGI (reference sequence). Trimming removed 5 bases from V and 1 base from J, with 6 bases in between. General observations from the study: CMV infection status of these donors was not known.

The specimen was blood. The TCR was taken from a woman older than 75 in good health. The chain joins TRBV6-6 to TRBJ2-7; D uncertain. CDR3 coding DNA: TGTGCCAGCAGTACTACTTCCTACGAGCAGTACTTC. Its translation is CASSTTSYEQYF.